Here is one T cell receptor beta chain with its context. Trimming took 0 bases from V and 3 from J, leaving 13 bases between them. The CDR3 is 16 amino acids. The germline gives CDR1 MNHEY, CDR2 SVGAGI. These data originate in a study of blood T cell repertoires in COVID-19. Study-wide background: Samples representing acute and convalescent COVID-19 were sourced from the United States, Italy and Spain.

The Seattle patients joined while their infection was active and were tracked longitudinally afterward. Per the study methods: Quantification of nucleated cells was approximated via reference gene primer amplification. The method was immunoSEQ multiplex PCR; TCRdb's version includes in-frame clones alone and lacks a portion of them. The V and J calls and the clone size are those of that table, but D and trimming were determined from the DNA. Of about 270,000 clones listed, 80% to 90% were seen once; the top ten hold about 12%. This TCR came from a woman between 25 and 40 years old with COVID-19, enrolled during active disease. V usage is TRBV6-5 and J usage is TRBJ2-3; D possibly corresponds to TRBD2 (6 bases). Specimen: peripheral blood. In DNA, the CDR3 is TGTGCCAGCAGTTACTCGATGCGGGGCGTGACAGATACGCAGTATTTT. Encoded protein: CASSYSMRGVTDTQYF.